This T cell receptor beta chain was retrieved from a study of control samples from healthy donors and cancer patients. Method: immunoSEQ multiplex PCR; TCRdb's copy keeps in-frame clones and lacks some. This repertoire comprises approximately 190,000 clones; its ten largest clones make up 2.2%. Trimming removed 6 bases from V and 13 bases from J, with 15 bases in between. The CDR3 is made up of 12 amino acids. Germline assignment: CDR1 SNHLY and CDR2 FYNNEI. The clonotype comes from a woman younger than 45 in good health. The chain recombines TRBV2 with TRBJ1-4; D gene unclear. Sequenced input: blood. CDR3 sequence (DNA): TGTGCCAGCAGCTCGGTCAGTACGGGACTGTTTTTT. Its protein product is CASSSVSTGLFF.